These 32 T cell receptor beta chains share one sample of origin, sequenced in a study of human T cells and chemical hapten exposure. Sample time point: pre-sensitization, week 0. Indicated treatment: therapeutic diphenylcyclopropenone sensitization with weekly scalp DPC. Unfractionated whole blood served as the source for total RNA extraction. TCRdb re-called the RACE reads with MiXCR, one entry per CDR3 protein. The sample records fewer than 45,000 distinct CDR3 sequences, around a tenth being singletons. The material was whole blood, obtained in connection with sensitization to the hapten diphenylcyclopropenone (DPC). The receptor source for this set is a man over 45 with alopecia areata. Some clones in this sample may be carry-over from other donors' samples.

At least ten counts were recorded for this clonotype. The chain carries TRBV20-1 and TRBJ2-7, with 7 bases lining up with TRBD1. The ends lost 4 bases at V and 0 bases at J; junction bases unmatched: 12. The CDR3 has 16 amino acids. In germline, CDR1 is DFQATT, CDR2 SNEGSKA (reference sequence). CDR3 bases: TGCAGTGCTAACCGACAGGGTGGTCAAACCTCCTACGAGCAGTACTTC. Protein: CSANRQGGQTSYEQYF.

The V call is TRBV20-1, the J call TRBJ2-7; D could derive from TRBD1 or TRBD2 (5 bases each). There are 15 residues in the CDR3. V lost 1 base, J lost 2 bases, and 15 bases lay in between. CDR1 is DFQATT, CDR2 SNEGSKA, per germline (reference sequence). DNA for the CDR3: TGCAGTGCTAGAGGTCGCCGGGACCGGCCCTACGAGCAGTACTTC. It translates to CSARGRRDRPYEQYF.

The chain links TRBV5-1 to TRBJ2-1, with D perhaps TRBD1 or TRBD2 (5 bases each). V dropped 1 base and J dropped 5 bases, with 10 bases sitting between them. This CDR3 contains 14 residues. Germline V gene sequence: CDR1 SGHRS, CDR2 YFSETQ. The CDR3 region has the DNA TGCGCCAGCAGCTTGCCTCAGGGAGACAATGAGCAGTTCTTC. This sequence encodes CASSLPQGDNEQFF.

This clonotype was counted a few times. The chain is built from TRBV11-2 and TRBJ2-1, with D unresolved. This CDR3 region has 14 residues. The germline V and J ends were trimmed by 2 bases and 6 bases, with 11 bases remaining between them. In germline, CDR1 is SGHAT, CDR2 FQNNGV. CDR3 in DNA: TGTGCCAGCAGCTTATACATCGGATCCAATGAGCAGTTCTTC. It specifies CASSLYIGSNEQFF. The full variable domain, completed using reference TRBV11-2 and TRBJ2-1, is EAGVAQSPRYKIIEKRQSVAFWCNPISGHATLYWYQQILGQGPKLLIQFQNNGVVDDSQLPKDRFSAERLKGVDSTLKIQPAKLEDSAVYLCASSLYIGSNEQFFGPGTRLTVL.

This clonotype was detected only a few times. The gene calls are TRBV20-1 and TRBJ1-4, with a possible D match to TRBD1 (5 bases). Trimming shortened V by 6 bases and J by 5 bases, and 16 bases separated the two germline ends. The CDR3 has 14 amino acids. The V gene's germline CDR1 is DFQATT and CDR2 SNEGSKA (reference sequence). CDR3 coding DNA: TGCAGTGCGCCTACAGCCGGGGACAATGAAAAACTGTTTTTT. This sequence encodes CSAPTAGDNEKLFF.

This clonotype turned up a few times. The chain carries TRBV10-3 and TRBJ2-2; 7 nucleotides line up with TRBD2. This CDR3 spans 15 amino acids. CDR1 ENHRY and CDR2 SYGVKD come from the germline V gene. The V and J ends lost 6 bases and 1 base, in that order; junction bases with no gene match: 5. In DNA form, the CDR3 reads TGTGCCATCAGCCCTAGCGGCCAGAACACCGGGGAGCTGTTTTTT. Translated, it gives CAISPSGQNTGELFF.

This chain uses TRBV29-1 with TRBJ1-4; D possibly corresponds to TRBD1 (5 bases). Trimming took off 4 bases at V and 8 bases at J, with 20 bases between the two ends. CDR1 and CDR2 from the germline V gene are SQVTM and ANQGSEA. CDR3 length: 15 amino acids. The CDR3 sequence is CSVGGRGLLEEKLFF. The CDR3 region has the DNA TGCAGCGTTGGGGGTAGGGGTCTACTGGAAGAAAAACTGTTTTTT.

This clonotype was detected ten times or more. The chain's CDR3 is CSVEGGAAEAFF. For the CDR3, the DNA is TGCAGCGTCGAGGGGGGGGCAGCGGAAGCTTTCTTT. The chain carries TRBV29-1 and TRBJ1-1; a possible D gene is TRBD1 (6 bases). The CDR3 has 12 residues. V was pared by 6 bases and J by 8 bases, with 16 bases between. Germline V CDR1 and CDR2: SQVTM, ANQGSEA.

This clonotype was observed many times. V and J are TRBV7-2 and TRBJ1-2; D unclear. The germline V and J ends were trimmed by 2 bases and 5 bases, with 6 bases remaining between them. Germline CDR1 and CDR2: SGHTA and FQGNSA. CDR3 length equals 12 residues. The CDR3 nucleotides are TGTGCCAGCAGCTTAATGGGGTATGGCTACACCTTC. Its translation: CASSLMGYGYTF.

This clonotype was detected many times. J is TRBJ1-6 and V is TRBV5-6; unclear D gene. V was cut by 2 bases and J by 8 bases, with 5 bases left in between. The CDR3 has 12 residues. Germline-derived CDR1 and CDR2 are SGHDT and YYEEEE. As DNA, the CDR3 is TGTGCCAGCAGCTTCGGGGATTCACCCCTCCACTTT. Amino acid sequence: CASSFGDSPLHF.

This clonotype was counted only a few times. The chain combines TRBV5-4 with TRBJ2-1; 8 bases match TRBD2. V trimming: 7 bases; J trimming: 8 bases; junction bases outside the gene matches: 17. The CDR3 contains 16 residues. Germline V lookup: CDR1 SGHNT, CDR2 YYREEE (reference sequence). The CDR3 region is CASARALAGIDDEQFF. The CDR3 bases are TGTGCCAGCGCCAGGGCCTTAGCGGGAATTGACGATGAGCAGTTCTTC.

This clonotype was picked up many times. The rearrangement links TRBV3-1 to TRBJ1-6; no clear D. CDR1 is LGHDT and CDR2 is YNNKEL in the germline V gene (reference sequence). V was shortened by 1 base and J by 7 bases, with 11 bases between the two germline ends. This CDR3 spans 15 amino acids. CDR3 in amino acids: CASSQVGGRNSPLHF. CDR3 DNA sequence: TGTGCCAGCAGCCAAGTGGGAGGTCGGAATTCACCCCTCCACTTT.

This clonotype was seen ten or more times. The chain carries TRBV5-6 and TRBJ1-1; 10 positions match TRBD1. V shed 4 bases and J 5 bases; nucleotides not matched to a gene: 5. The CDR3 spans 14 residues. Germline assignment: CDR1 SGHDT and CDR2 YYEEEE. DNA of the CDR3: TGTGCCAGCAGCCCGGACAGGGGGAAAACTGAAGCTTTCTTT. It specifies CASSPDRGKTEAFF.

Many counts were recorded for this clonotype. The chain links TRBV29-1 to TRBJ2-7; 10 bases fit TRBD1. Germline V lookup: CDR1 SQVTM, CDR2 ANQGSEA. The V segment lost 8 bases and the J segment 4 bases; nucleotides outside the gene matches: 5. CDR3 length equals 12 residues. The CDR3: CSTAGQGYEQYF. In DNA form, the CDR3 reads TGCAGCACAGCGGGACAGGGGTACGAGCAGTACTTC.

This clonotype has ten or more counts. The J gene is TRBJ1-1, the V gene TRBV18; no definite D call. The germline V gene has CDR1 KGHSH and CDR2 LQKENI. The V end was cut by 3 bases, the J end by 1 base, with 6 bases between. CDR3 length equals 13 residues. The CDR3 DNA is TGTGCCAGCTCACCGGAGACGAACACTGAAGCTTTCTTT. As protein: CASSPETNTEAFF.

CDR3 amino acids: CASSLAGTGAGELFF. In DNA form, the CDR3 reads TGTGCCAGCAGCTTGGCCGGGACAGGGGCCGGGGAGCTGTTTTTT. V gene TRBV7-9 combines with J gene TRBJ2-2; 10 bases are shared with TRBD1. This CDR3 has 15 residues. CDR1 SEHNR and CDR2 FQNEAQ come from the germline V gene (reference sequence). V was clipped by 3 bases and J by 6 bases; unmatched bases: 4.

This clonotype was counted many times. The chain is built from TRBV20-1 and TRBJ2-3, with 10 bases fitting TRBD2. The germline gives CDR1 DFQATT, CDR2 SNEGSKA (reference sequence). CDR3 size: 16 residues. J lost 4 bases, V lost 3 bases, and 10 bases had no gene match. CDR3 loop: CSASDPKAGGADTQYF. In DNA form, the CDR3 reads TGCAGTGCTAGTGATCCCAAAGCGGGAGGGGCAGATACGCAGTATTTT.

This clonotype has at least ten counts. The chain carries TRBV7-4 and TRBJ2-7; D is perhaps TRBD1 (6 bases). CDR1 is SGHVT, CDR2 SQSDAQ, per germline. This CDR3 has 13 residues. Trimming shortened V by 2 bases and J by 5 bases, and 10 bases separated the two germline ends. Here the CDR3 DNA reads TGTGCCAGCAGCTTATCAGGGGCCCACGAGCAGTACTTC. Protein sequence: CASSLSGAHEQYF.

The chain has TRBV4-2 and TRBJ1-2, with D perhaps matching TRBD1 (6 bases). The CDR3 is 12 residues long. The ends were cut back, 5 bases at V and 8 bases at J, with 12 bases in the middle. CDR1 LGHNA and CDR2 YNFKEQ come from the germline V gene. CDR3 nucleotides: TGTGCCAGCAGCGGGGGCGGGCACGGCTACACCTTC. Amino acid sequence: CASSGGGHGYTF.

The J gene is TRBJ2-3, the V gene TRBV7-9; D ambiguous. CDR1 and CDR2 (germline): SEHNR, FQNEAQ (reference sequence). This CDR3 has 13 amino acids. Between the trimmed V and J ends, which lost 4 bases and 3 bases, there was a span of 8 bases. CDR3 amino acids: CASSSSGTDTQYF. The CDR3, as DNA: TGTGCCAGCAGCTCCTCTGGGACAGATACGCAGTATTTT.

This clonotype was detected ten times or more. The chain carries TRBV20-1 and TRBJ1-1, with D uncertain. Germline CDR1 DFQATT, CDR2 SNEGSKA (reference sequence). The CDR3 consists of 14 residues. The germline V and J ends were trimmed by 2 bases and 4 bases, with 14 bases remaining between them. The CDR3: CSARPGPWGTEAFF. The DNA for the CDR3 is TGCAGTGCTAGACCTGGACCTTGGGGCACTGAAGCTTTCTTT.

V is TRBV28 and J is TRBJ2-3, with unresolved D. In germline, CDR1 is MDHEN, CDR2 SYDVKM. This CDR3 contains 12 residues. V lost 5 bases and J 2 bases, leaving 5 bases between the germline ends. The DNA of the CDR3 is TGTGCCAGCAGTGCTAACACAGATACGCAGTATTTT. Protein: CASSANTDTQYF.

This clonotype was detected many times. This chain uses TRBV15 with TRBJ2-2; D is unclear. The germline gives CDR1 LNHNV, CDR2 YYDKDF (reference sequence). V dropped 4 bases and J dropped 7 bases, with 7 bases sitting between them. The CDR3 contains 12 residues. The CDR3 loop is CATSIRVGELFF. The CDR3 coding sequence is TGTGCCACCAGCATTCGGGTCGGGGAGCTGTTTTTT.

At least ten counts were recorded for this clonotype. The chain links TRBV29-1 to TRBJ2-3; the D gene could be TRBD1 or TRBD2 (6 bases each). The ends were cut back, 3 bases at V and 4 bases at J, with 14 bases in the middle. The CDR3 is 14 residues long. Per the germline V gene, CDR1 is SQVTM and CDR2 is ANQGSEA. The CDR3 sequence is CSVDPGANADTQYF. The CDR3 DNA follows: TGCAGCGTTGATCCGGGGGCTAATGCAGATACGCAGTATTTT.

This sequence joins TRBV11-3 and TRBJ2-1; D gene unclear. The CDR3 has 13 amino acids. Trimming took 5 bases from V and 5 from J, leaving 10 bases between them. Germline V gene data show CDR1 as SGHNT and CDR2 as YENEEA. The CDR3 sequence is CASSRPSNNEQFF. The CDR3 DNA reads TGTGCCAGCAGCCGACCGTCCAACAATGAGCAGTTCTTC.

This clonotype was recorded once. This sequence may be a read error, since a much larger clone differs from it by one base. V is TRBV5-1 and J is TRBJ1-2, with D uncertain. Between the trimmed V and J ends, which lost 1 base and 4 bases, there was a span of 11 bases. Germline V CDR1 and CDR2: SGHRS, YFSETQ. The CDR3 extends over 14 amino acids. CDR3 protein: CASSLTMAVYGYTF. The DNA for the CDR3 is TGCGCCAGCAGCTTGACTATGGCTGTCTATGGCTACACCTTC.

The chain joins TRBV3-1 to TRBJ1-1; maybe TRBD1 (5 bases). Looked up from germline, CDR1 is LGHDT and CDR2 is YNNKEL (reference sequence). This CDR3 spans 15 amino acids. V gave up 1 base and J gave up 1 base, with 10 bases separating them. The CDR3 region is CASSQAAGTNTEAFF. CDR3 DNA: TGTGCCAGCAGCCAAGCAGCAGGGACGAACACTGAAGCTTTCTTT.

This clonotype was seen repeatedly, ten times or more. The chain joins TRBV20-1 to TRBJ2-7; unclear D gene. The CDR3 runs 14 residues. The V gene's germline CDR1 is DFQATT and CDR2 SNEGSKA (reference sequence). The germline V and J ends were trimmed by 6 bases and 1 base, with 16 bases remaining between them. The CDR3 bases are TGCAGTGCACCTAAGGGTCGGGCGTCCTACGAGCAGTACTTC. Translating gives CSAPKGRASYEQYF.

V usage is TRBV28 and J usage is TRBJ2-7; tentative D call: TRBD2 (6 bases). Trimming removed 3 bases from V and 1 base from J, with 16 bases in between. The CDR3 has 16 residues. CDR1 and CDR2 (germline): MDHEN, SYDVKM. The CDR3 DNA sequence: TGTGCCAGCAGTTTCCCTTCGGGCGGACTATCCTACGAGCAGTACTTC. This encodes CASSFPSGGLSYEQYF.

This clonotype has ten or more counts. The rearrangement uses TRBV30 and TRBJ1-1, with D possibly being TRBD1 (6 bases). This CDR3 contains 15 residues. V lost 0 bases to trimming and J lost 2 bases, with 13 bases between them. CDR1 GTSNPN and CDR2 SVGIG come from the germline V gene (reference sequence). The DNA of the CDR3 is TGTGCCTGGAGTGTAGCCGGGACACTAAACACTGAAGCTTTCTTT. This translates into CAWSVAGTLNTEAFF.

In its sample, this clonotype was seen many times. At one end, the junction sequence differs from germline, possibly due to a read error. The chain combines TRBV7-7 with TRBJ2-2; D is unclear. The CDR3 length is 16 residues. Germline CDR1 and CDR2: SSHAT and FNYEAQ (reference sequence). The CDR3 loop reads CASSQDGDLNTGELFF. DNA of the CDR3: TGTGCTAGCAGCCAAGACGGCGACCTGAACACCGGGGAGCTGTTTTTT.

This clonotype was found many times. This chain joins TRBV7-9 and TRBJ2-4; no clear D gene. Germline loops: CDR1 SEHNR, CDR2 FQNEAQ (reference sequence). The V and J ends lost 5 bases and 1 base respectively, with 6 bases between them. The CDR3 runs to 13 residues. In nucleotides, the CDR3 is TGTGCCAGCAGCCCCGCCGCCAAAAACATTCAGTACTTC. Protein product: CASSPAAKNIQYF.